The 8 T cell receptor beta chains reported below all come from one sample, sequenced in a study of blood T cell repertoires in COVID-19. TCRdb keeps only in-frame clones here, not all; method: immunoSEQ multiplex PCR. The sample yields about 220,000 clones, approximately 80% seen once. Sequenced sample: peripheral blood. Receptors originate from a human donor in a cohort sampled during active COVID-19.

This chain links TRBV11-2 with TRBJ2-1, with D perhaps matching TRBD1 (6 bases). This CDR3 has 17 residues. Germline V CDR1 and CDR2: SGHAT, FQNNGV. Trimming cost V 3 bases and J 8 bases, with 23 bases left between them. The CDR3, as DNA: TGTGCCAGCAGCTTGGACAGTGGCATTCTATCGGTCTATGAGCAGTTCTTC. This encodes CASSLDSGILSVYEQFF.

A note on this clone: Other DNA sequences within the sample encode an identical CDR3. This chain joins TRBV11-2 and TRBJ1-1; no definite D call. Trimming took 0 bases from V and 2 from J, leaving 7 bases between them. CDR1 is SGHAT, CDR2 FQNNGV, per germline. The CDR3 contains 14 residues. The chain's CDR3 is CASSLDQINTEAFF. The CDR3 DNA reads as TGTGCCAGCAGCTTAGATCAAATTAACACTGAAGCTTTCTTT.

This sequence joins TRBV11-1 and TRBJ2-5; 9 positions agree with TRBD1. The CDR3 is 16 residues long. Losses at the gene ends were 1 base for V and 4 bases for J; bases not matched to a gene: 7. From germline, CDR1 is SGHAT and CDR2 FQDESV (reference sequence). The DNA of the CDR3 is TGTGCCAGCAGCTTAGGATTCAACAGGGGGCTAGAGACCCAGTACTTC. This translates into CASSLGFNRGLETQYF.

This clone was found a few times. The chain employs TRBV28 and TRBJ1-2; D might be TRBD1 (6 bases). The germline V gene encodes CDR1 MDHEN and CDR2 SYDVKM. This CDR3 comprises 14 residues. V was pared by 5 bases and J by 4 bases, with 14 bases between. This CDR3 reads CASSESDRGYGYTF. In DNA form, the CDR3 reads TGTGCCAGCAGTGAATCGGACAGAGGCTATGGCTACACCTTC.

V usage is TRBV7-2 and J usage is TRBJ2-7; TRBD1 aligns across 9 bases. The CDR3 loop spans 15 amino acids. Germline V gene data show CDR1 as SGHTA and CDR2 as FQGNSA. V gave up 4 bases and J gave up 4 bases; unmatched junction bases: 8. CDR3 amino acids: CASSSTDRGRYEQYF. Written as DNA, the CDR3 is TGTGCCAGCAGCTCGACGGACAGGGGACGTTACGAGCAGTACTTC.

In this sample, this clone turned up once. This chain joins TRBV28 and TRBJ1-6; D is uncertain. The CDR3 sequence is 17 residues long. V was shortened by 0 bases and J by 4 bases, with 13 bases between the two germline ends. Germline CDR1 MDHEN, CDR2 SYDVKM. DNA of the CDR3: TGTGCCAGCAGTTTATGGGCAGATAATCTTTATAATTCACCCCTCCACTTT. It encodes CASSLWADNLYNSPLHF. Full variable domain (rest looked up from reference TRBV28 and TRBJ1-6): DVKVTQSSRYLVKRTGEKVFLECVQDMDHENMFWYRQDPGLGLRLIYFSYDVKMKEKGDIPEGYSVSREKKERFSLILESASTNQTSMYLCASSLWADNLYNSPLHFGNGTRLTVT.

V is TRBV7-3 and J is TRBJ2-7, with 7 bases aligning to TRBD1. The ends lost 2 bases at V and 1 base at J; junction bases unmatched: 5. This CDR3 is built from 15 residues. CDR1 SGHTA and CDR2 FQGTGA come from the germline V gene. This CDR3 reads CASSLLPGQSYEQYF. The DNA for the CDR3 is TGTGCCAGCAGCTTATTACCGGGACAGTCCTACGAGCAGTACTTC.

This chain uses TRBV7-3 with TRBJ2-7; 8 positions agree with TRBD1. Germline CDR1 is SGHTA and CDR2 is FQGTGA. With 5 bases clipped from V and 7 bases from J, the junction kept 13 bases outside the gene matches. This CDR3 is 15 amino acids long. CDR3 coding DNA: TGTGCCAGCAGCACGAACCCCCAGGGGGCTGGTGAGCAGTACTTC. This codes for CASSTNPQGAGEQYF.